A single sample is the source of the 11 T cell receptor beta chains below, sequenced in a study of T cell responses to AZD1222 COVID-19 vaccine. The protocol was immunoSEQ multiplex PCR, while the TCRdb copy is restricted to in-frame clones and leaves out a portion. Here the sample spans 200,000 or so clones, approximately 87% being singletons. The material was peripheral blood, obtained on day 0 of MenACWY control vaccination. The receptors were gathered from an adult in good health.

The rearrangement joins TRBV7-9 to TRBJ2-7; D remains unclear. V lost 7 bases, J lost 2 bases, and 12 bases lay in between. The CDR3 runs to 13 residues. Germline V gene sequence: CDR1 SEHNR, CDR2 FQNEAQ (reference sequence). The CDR3: CASTSTTTYEQYF. CDR3 in DNA: TGTGCCAGCACCTCTACAACTACCTACGAGCAGTACTTC.

V is TRBV2 and J is TRBJ2-1; D ambiguous. CDR1 SNHLY and CDR2 FYNNEI come from the germline V gene. Trimming shortened V by 5 bases and J by 3 bases, and 5 bases separated the two germline ends. CDR3 length: 12 amino acids. CDR3 region: CASSNNYNEQFF. In DNA, the CDR3 is TGTGCCAGCAGTAACAACTACAATGAGCAGTTCTTC.

This clone was seen a single time. V usage is TRBV28 and J usage is TRBJ1-1; D is uncertain. V was clipped by 1 base and J by 5 bases, with 5 bases between them. Germline assignment: CDR1 MDHEN and CDR2 SYDVKM. This CDR3 contains 12 residues. The CDR3 here is CASSLYRTEAFF. CDR3 bases: TGTGCCAGCAGTTTATACCGAACTGAAGCTTTCTTT.

The V call is TRBV27, the J call TRBJ2-7; D may be TRBD1 (5 bases). The ends were cut back, 4 bases at V and 3 bases at J, with 10 bases in the middle. The length of the CDR3 is 13 residues. Germline CDR1 is MNHEY and CDR2 is SMNVEV (reference sequence). The CDR3 nucleotides read TGTGCCAGCAGTTACTCGACAGACTACGAGCAGTACTTC. Encoded protein: CASSYSTDYEQYF.

V and J are TRBV29-1 and TRBJ2-5, with D unclear. CDR1 SQVTM and CDR2 ANQGSEA come from the germline V gene. The CDR3 extends over 12 amino acids. With 5 bases removed from V and 2 bases from J, the gap between germline ends came to 9 bases. For the CDR3, the DNA is TGCAGCGTTCTTTCCGCTCAAGAGACCCAGTACTTC. This sequence encodes CSVLSAQETQYF.

The chain links TRBV12-3 or TRBV12-4 to TRBJ2-7; a weak D match, TRBD2 (6 bases). The CDR3 has 13 amino acids. With 8 bases removed from V and 4 bases from J, the gap between germline ends came to 15 bases. The CDR3 region has the DNA TGTGCCAGCGGTCCCGGGAGACATTACGAGCAGTACTTC. The encoded protein is CASGPGRHYEQYF.

The DNA of the CDR3 is TGTGCCAGCAGCGTAGAGCCCAAAAACATTCAGTACTTC. Protein product: CASSVEPKNIQYF. The chain joins TRBV9 to TRBJ2-4; unclear D gene. Germline values: CDR1 SGDLS, CDR2 YYNGEE. Trimming stripped 0 bases from V and 2 bases from J, with 3 bases between. The length of the CDR3 is 13 residues.

This chain connects TRBV5-1 to TRBJ2-5; maybe TRBD1 (6 bases). Per germline, CDR1 SGHRS and CDR2 YFSETQ. The CDR3 is 14 amino acids. V gave up 4 bases and J gave up 5 bases, with 15 bases separating them. CDR3 region: CASSAQGSRETQYF. The DNA for the CDR3 is TGCGCCAGCAGCGCACAGGGAAGCAGGGAGACCCAGTACTTC.

The V call is TRBV9, the J call TRBJ2-1, with unresolved D. Germline loops: CDR1 SGDLS, CDR2 YYNGEE. The V end lost 7 bases, the J end lost 1 base, and 12 bases lay between the germline ends. There are 14 residues in the CDR3. CDR3: CASGGMGSYNEQFF. CDR3 DNA: TGTGCCAGCGGTGGGATGGGGTCCTACAATGAGCAGTTCTTC.

The chain employs TRBV5-1 and TRBJ2-1; 10 nucleotides agree with TRBD2. This CDR3 has 17 residues. V shed 4 bases and J 5 bases; nucleotides not matched to a gene: 12. In germline, CDR1 is SGHRS, CDR2 YFSETQ. The CDR3, as DNA: TGCGCCAGCAGCACCCGGACTAGCGGATTAGGGGACAATGAGCAGTTCTTC. Encoded protein: CASSTRTSGLGDNEQFF.

This chain connects TRBV5-6 to TRBJ1-3; D not certain. Per the germline V gene, CDR1 is SGHDT and CDR2 is YYEEEE. The CDR3 contains 14 residues. V lost 2 bases and J 0 bases, leaving 6 bases between the germline ends. The CDR3 sequence: CASSFFSSGNTIYF. In DNA form, the CDR3 reads TGTGCCAGCAGCTTTTTTAGCTCTGGAAACACCATATATTTT.